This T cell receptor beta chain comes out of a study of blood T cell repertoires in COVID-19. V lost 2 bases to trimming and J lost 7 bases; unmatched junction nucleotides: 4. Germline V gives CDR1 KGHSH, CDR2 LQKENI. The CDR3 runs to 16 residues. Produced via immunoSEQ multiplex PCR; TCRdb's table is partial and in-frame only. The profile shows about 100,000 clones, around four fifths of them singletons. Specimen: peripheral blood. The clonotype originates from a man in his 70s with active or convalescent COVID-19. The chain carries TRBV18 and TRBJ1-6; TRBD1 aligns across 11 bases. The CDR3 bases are TGTGCCAGCTCACCAGGACAGGGGGCGTCCAATTCACCCCTCCACTTT. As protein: CASSPGQGASNSPLHF.